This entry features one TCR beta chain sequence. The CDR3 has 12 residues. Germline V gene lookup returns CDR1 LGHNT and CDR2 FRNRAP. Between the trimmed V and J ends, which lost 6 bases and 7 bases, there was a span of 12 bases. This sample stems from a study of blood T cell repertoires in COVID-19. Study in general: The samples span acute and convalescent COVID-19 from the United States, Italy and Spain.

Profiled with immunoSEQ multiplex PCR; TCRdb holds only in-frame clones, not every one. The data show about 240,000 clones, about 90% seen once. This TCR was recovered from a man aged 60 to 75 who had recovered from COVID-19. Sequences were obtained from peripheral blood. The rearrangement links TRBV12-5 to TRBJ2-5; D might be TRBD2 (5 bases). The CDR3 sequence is CASGGSDRTQYF. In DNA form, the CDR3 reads TGTGCTAGTGGGGGGAGTGATCGGACCCAGTACTTC.